A selection of T cell receptor beta chains follows, all from one sample in a study of CD8+CD57+ T cells in acquired aplastic anemia. TCRdb re-called the reads with MiXCR, one entry per CDR3 protein. The sample contains roughly 190,000 distinct CDR3 sequences, around 50% of which appear only once. The specimen sequenced was sorted CD4+, CD8+, or CD8+CD57+ T cells (not recorded which) from PBMCs. All receptors derive from a human donor in good health, serving as a control. Both conserved end residues are part of each CDR3. D genes are given only for firm matches. The size field is filled for only some rows; it gives once, few, many or a size class.

j_call d_call v_call clone_size cdr3_nt cdr3_aa
TRBJ2-4 TRBD2 TRBV19 NA TGTGCGGCTAGCGGGGGGACTAAAAACATTCAGTACTTC CAASGGTKNIQYF
TRBJ2-2 TRBD2 TRBV9 NA TGTGCCAGCAGCGTCGGAACTAGCGGGGGGGCCACTCTAGCCGGGGAGCTGTTTTTT CASSVGTSGGATLAGELFF
TRBJ1-4 TRBD1 TRBV7-2 NA TGTGCCAGCAGCATCCCGACAGGGGCAAATGAAAAACTGTTTTTT CASSIPTGANEKLFF
TRBJ2-5 TRBD2 TRBV7-6 NA TGTGCTAGCGGACTAGCGGGGGTCCAAGAGACCCAGTACTTC CASGLAGVQETQYF
TRBJ1-1 NA TRBV6-4 few TGTGCCAGCTACGAGAGAGTCACCTCCCAGGGAAAAGCTTTCTTT CASYERVTSQGKAFF
TRBJ1-2 NA TRBV4-3 NA TGCGCCAGCAGCCAGTTACAGGGTGAGGGCTACACCTTC CASSQLQGEGYTF
TRBJ1-1 TRBD1 TRBV9 NA TGTGCCAGCAGCGCTCCAGACACAGGGGGCGGTACTGAAGCTTTCTTT CASSAPDTGGGTEAFF
TRBJ1-6 NA TRBV20-1 many TGCAGTGCTAGAGACCCGTTTGGGAGCGTTGTTACGGATTCACCCCTCCACTTT CSARDPFGSVVTDSPLHF
TRBJ2-6 NA TRBV7-5 NA NA CISVPDTSGGGGANVLTF
TRBJ1-5 NA TRBV2 many TGTGCCAGCAGATCTGGGGGGGGCAATCAGCCCCAGCATTTT CASRSGGGNQPQHF
TRBJ1-2 NA TRBV5-5 many TGTGCCAGCAGTTTGTACGGGGAATCCTCTGGCTACACCTTC CASSLYGESSGYTF
TRBJ1-1 NA TRBV12-3/TRBV12-4 NA TGTGCCAGCAGTCGACAAGCAGGGGCCACTGAAGCTTTCTTT CASSRQAGATEAFF
TRBJ2-1 TRBD2 TRBV27 NA TGTGCCAGCAGTTCCCGGGACTACCTGAATGAGCAGTCCTTC CASSSRDYLNEQSF
TRBJ1-1 TRBD1 TRBV24-1 once TGTGCCACCAGGGGGACAGGGTTGAACACTGAAGCTTTCTTT CATRGTGLNTEAFF
TRBJ2-1 TRBD2 TRBV20-1 few TGCAGTGCTAGTGCCCCTAGCGGGTATGAGCAGTTCTTC CSASAPSGYEQFF
TRBJ2-7 NA TRBV5-1 many TGCGCCAGCAGCTATCAGAACGGGGCATACGAGCAGTACTTC CASSYQNGAYEQYF
TRBJ2-7 NA TRBV2 once TGTGCCAGCAGGTCCCTATCGGGATTGGGTGAGCAGTACTTC CASRSLSGLGEQYF
TRBJ2-1 TRBD2 TRBV27 few TGTGCCAGCAGTCTAAAGTCACTAGCGGGGGGGCCTGGCAATGAGCAGTTCTTC CASSLKSLAGGPGNEQFF
TRBJ2-5 NA TRBV7-9 many TGTGCCAGCAGCTTAGAGACTTCTCGGGACCAGTACTTC CASSLETSRDQYF
TRBJ1-6 NA TRBV9 many TGTGCCAGCAGCGGCCCTGGGGGATCATCCCTCCACTTT CASSGPGGSSLHF
TRBJ2-5 NA TRBV20-1 NA TGCAGTGCTAGCAGCGTAAGAGAGACCCAGTACTTC CSASSVRETQYF
TRBJ2-2 TRBD1 TRBV2 many TGTGCCAGCAGTGGACAGGGGGCGGACACCGGGGAGCTGTTTTTT CASSGQGADTGELFF
TRBJ1-4 NA TRBV4-3 NA TGCGCCAGCAGCCGACAGGTTGGGGAAAAACTGTTTTTT CASSRQVGEKLFF
TRBJ2-3 TRBD1 TRBV5-5 NA TGTGCCAGTCAAACCGGGACAGGGTACCAGCCCCAGTATTTT CASQTGTGYQPQYF